This TCR beta chain was recorded in a study of cytomegalovirus exposure and HLA in healthy donors. Study-level findings and limits: Later analysis demonstrated an association between a missense DCLRE1C variant and TCR beta V- and J-gene trimming. Reportedly, diagnosis of cytomegalovirus status by the classifier showed high specificity and sensitivity. Specificity for CMV antigens was confirmed in vitro for a few of the CMV-associated chains.

The PCR contained 60 Vbeta and 13 Jbeta primers. Sequencing was performed with immunoSEQ multiplex PCR; in TCRdb, only in-frame clones are kept and a portion is missing. The repertoire holds around 140,000 clones, with roughly 80% as singletons. As regards this clone: What it recognizes is unknown.

Likely unrecorded immune exposures existed in these nominally healthy donors. The CDR3 has 14 residues. V lost 0 bases and J lost 3, with 8 bases in between. Germline CDR1 and CDR2: KGHSH and LQKENI. This receptor was obtained from a man aged 40-49 years in good health and CMV-seropositive. The chain has TRBV18 and TRBJ1-1; D is unresolved. The sample comprised PBMCs. The CDR3 DNA sequence: TGTGCCAGCTCACCACCGGGAGGTTACACTGAAGCTTTCTTT. Translating it yields CASSPPGGYTEAFF.